This T cell receptor (beta chain) was sequenced in a study of cytomegalovirus exposure and HLA in healthy donors. Findings and limits, study-wide: Presence/absence comparisons presumed near-even sequencing depth among donors. Association of approximately 16,000 TCR beta sequences with HLA alleles was found at 0.05 false discovery rate in a later analysis. The study labeled 150 to 200 TCR beta chains cytomegalovirus-associated.

About this clone itself: The target antigen is unknown.

Trimming removed 0 bases from V and 7 bases from J; junction bases left unmatched: 7. Germline V gives CDR1 SGHRS, CDR2 YFSETQ. The CDR3 covers 16 residues. With 60 Vbeta and 13 Jbeta primers, the PCR was carried out. Some clones are missing from TCRdb's copy, which holds only in-frame ones; the method was immunoSEQ multiplex PCR. Here the sample spans 130,000 or so clones, 65% to 80% being singletons. Material for sequencing was PBMCs. The chain is built from TRBV5-1 and TRBJ2-1; 10 bases map to TRBD2. The sequence was collected from a woman in her late teens or twenties in good health and CMV-seronegative. DNA for the CDR3: TGCGCCAGCAGCTTGGTTCCAGCGGGAGGGAGGAATGAGCAGTTCTTC. Its translation: CASSLVPAGGRNEQFF.